The rows below give T cell receptor beta chains drawn from one sample of a study of blood T cell repertoires in COVID-19. Repertoires were generated with immunoSEQ multiplex PCR, while TCRdb's copy carries only in-frame clones and drops some. The sample has 53,000 or so clones; around 76% are singletons. Source material: peripheral blood. These receptors all stem from a man aged 45 to 65 with active or convalescent COVID-19. Each CDR3 is given without its conserved first and last residue.

v_call	j_call	cdr3_length	cdr3_aa
TRBV6-1	TRBJ1-5	14	ASSESGYGSNQPQH
TRBV7-9	TRBJ2-3	14	ASSFPRYSSTDTQY
TRBV5-1	TRBJ2-5	13	ASSLEDRVVETQY
TRBV11-3	TRBJ2-1	13	ASKPGTSGTNEQF
TRBV14	TRBJ1-1	12	ASSQWIANTEAF
TRBV7-2	TRBJ2-2	12	ASRLGLNTGELF
TRBV9	TRBJ2-7	12	ASSVDLEHSEQY
TRBV30	TRBJ2-7	11	AWSVTLYYEQY
TRBV19	TRBJ2-1	16	ASSGGLAGVLRYNEQF
TRBV2	TRBJ2-1	9	ASGRVYEQF
TRBV9	TRBJ2-1	11	ASSPSTDLEQF